Listed below are T cell receptor beta chains from one sample, sequenced in a study of shared clonotypes between healthy human individuals. Assay used: immunoSEQ multiplex PCR; TCRdb lists only in-frame clones, some missing. Of about 2.1 million clones in the sample, more than 85% are singletons; the top ten hold about 1.8%. Sequenced: naive CD8+ T cells from PBMCs. The receptors here all came from a young man in good health. Some clones in this sample may be carry-over from other donors' samples. Both conserved end residues are part of each CDR3. The order of the fields is clone size, J gene, V gene, D gene, CDR3 DNA, CDR3 protein. D genes are given only for firm matches. Clone size is not always given. Where it is, it says once, few, many or a class for expanded clones.

clone size: once; J gene: TRBJ1-1; V gene: TRBV11-1; D gene: .; CDR3 DNA: TGTGCCAGCAGCCCCCTAGGGCCCATGGGGAACACTGAAGCTTTCTTT; CDR3 protein: CASSPLGPMGNTEAFF
clone size: .; J gene: TRBJ2-7; V gene: TRBV13; D gene: .; CDR3 DNA: TGTGCCAGCGGCATACAGCGGAGCTCCTACGAGCAGTACTTC; CDR3 protein: CASGIQRSSYEQYF
clone size: .; J gene: TRBJ2-1; V gene: TRBV4-1; D gene: .; CDR3 DNA: TGCGCCAGCAGCTTACACCAGAGCTCCTACAATGAGCAGTTCTTC; CDR3 protein: CASSLHQSSYNEQFF
clone size: .; J gene: TRBJ2-7; V gene: TRBV2; D gene: .; CDR3 DNA: TGTGCCAGCAGCGACAGGCTTTACCACGAGCAGTACTTC; CDR3 protein: CASSDRLYHEQYF
clone size: .; J gene: TRBJ2-2; V gene: TRBV15; D gene: .; CDR3 DNA: TGTGCCACCAGCGGGGGGCGCGGCACCGGGGAGCTGTTTTTT; CDR3 protein: CATSGGRGTGELFF
clone size: .; J gene: TRBJ2-7; V gene: TRBV5-6; D gene: .; CDR3 DNA: TGTGCCAGCAGCTTATGGCGGGGCACGGGCTTCTACGAGCAGTACTTC; CDR3 protein: CASSLWRGTGFYEQYF
clone size: .; J gene: TRBJ2-1; V gene: TRBV7-9; D gene: .; CDR3 DNA: TGTGCCAGCAGCTTTTCAGAAGGGAGCAATGAGCAGTTCTTC; CDR3 protein: CASSFSEGSNEQFF
clone size: .; J gene: TRBJ2-1; V gene: TRBV27; D gene: .; CDR3 DNA: TGTGCCAGCAGTTTTGGGCAGAACTCCTACAATGAGCAGTTCTTC; CDR3 protein: CASSFGQNSYNEQFF
clone size: .; J gene: TRBJ2-5; V gene: TRBV2; D gene: TRBD1; CDR3 DNA: TGTGCCAGCAGTCAACCTCCCCCCGGGACAGGGGGTCGAGAGACCCAGTACTTC; CDR3 protein: CASSQPPPGTGGRETQYF
clone size: .; J gene: TRBJ1-5; V gene: TRBV9; D gene: .; CDR3 DNA: TGTGCCAGCAGCGTAGGTCCAGGGCTCAATCAGCCCCAGCATTTT; CDR3 protein: CASSVGPGLNQPQHF
clone size: .; J gene: TRBJ2-7; V gene: TRBV13; D gene: .; CDR3 DNA: TGTGCCAGCACCAACAGGATGGGGGAGTATCGCTACGAGCAGTACTTC; CDR3 protein: CASTNRMGEYRYEQYF
clone size: once; J gene: TRBJ2-5; V gene: TRBV5-6; D gene: TRBD1; CDR3 DNA: TGTGCCAGCAGCGGCCGATACAGGGGCATGGGGGAGACCCAGTACTTC; CDR3 protein: CASSGRYRGMGETQYF
clone size: .; J gene: TRBJ2-1; V gene: TRBV27; D gene: .; CDR3 DNA: TGTGCCAGCAGTTTACGGACGGCACACAATGAGCAGTTCTTC; CDR3 protein: CASSLRTAHNEQFF
clone size: .; J gene: TRBJ2-3; V gene: TRBV15; D gene: .; CDR3 DNA: TGTGCCACCAGCAGAGATCTCCAGGCTAGCGGCACAGATACGCAGTATTTT; CDR3 protein: CATSRDLQASGTDTQYF